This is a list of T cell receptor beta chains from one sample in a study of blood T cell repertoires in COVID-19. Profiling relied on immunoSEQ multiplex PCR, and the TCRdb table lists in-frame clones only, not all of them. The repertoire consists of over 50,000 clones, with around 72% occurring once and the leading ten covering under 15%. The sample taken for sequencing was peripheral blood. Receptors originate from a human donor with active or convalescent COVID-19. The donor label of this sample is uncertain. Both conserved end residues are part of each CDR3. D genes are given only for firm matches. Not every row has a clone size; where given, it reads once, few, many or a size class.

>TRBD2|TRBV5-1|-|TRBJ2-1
TGCGCCAGCAGCTTGGCCCCTAGCGGGAGTACCAATGAGCAGTTCTTC
CASSLAPSGSTNEQFF
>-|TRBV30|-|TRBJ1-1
TGTGCCTGGGTACAGGGCCCTGAAGCTTTCTTT
CAWVQGPEAFF
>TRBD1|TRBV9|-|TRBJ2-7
TGTGCCAGCAGCGTCCAACCGGGACAGACCTACGAGCAGTACTTC
CASSVQPGQTYEQYF
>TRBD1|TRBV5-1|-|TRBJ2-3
TGCGCCAGCGAACGGACAGGTGGGACAGATACGCAGTATTTT
CASERTGGTDTQYF
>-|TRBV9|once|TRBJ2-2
TGTGCCAGCAGCCCCACGAACACCGGGGAGCTGTTTTTT
CASSPTNTGELFF
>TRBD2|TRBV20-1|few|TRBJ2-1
TGCAGTGCTAGTAGGGACTACAGATCCTACAATGAGCAGTTCTTC
CSASRDYRSYNEQFF
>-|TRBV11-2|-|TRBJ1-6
TGTGCCAGCAGCCTCAGAAGAAATTCACCCCTCCACTTT
CASSLRRNSPLHF
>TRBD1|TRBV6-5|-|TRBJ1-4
TGTGCCAGCAGGGCGGGACAGGGGTCTAATGAAAAACTGTTTTTT
CASRAGQGSNEKLFF
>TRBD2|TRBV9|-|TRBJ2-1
TGTGCCAGCAGCGTAGGTCCGGGACTAGCGGGAAGGGAGCAGTTCTTC
CASSVGPGLAGREQFF
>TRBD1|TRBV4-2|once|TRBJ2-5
TGTGCCAGCAGCCAAGTTGACAGGGGGGAGACCCAGTACTTC
CASSQVDRGETQYF
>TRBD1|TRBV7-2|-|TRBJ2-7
TGTGCCAGCAGCCTCGGACAGGGCTACTCCTACGAGCAGTACTTC
CASSLGQGYSYEQYF
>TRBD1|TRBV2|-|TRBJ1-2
TGTGCCGGGTCTGGACAGGGAGAGACCGGCTACACCTTC
CAGSGQGETGYTF
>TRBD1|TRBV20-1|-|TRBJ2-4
TGCAGTGCTAAACAGGGGGCCATTCAGTACTTC
CSAKQGAIQYF
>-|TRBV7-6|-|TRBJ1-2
TGTGCCAGCAGCTCGTCTATGGGAGAAGGAAACTATGGCTACACCTTC
CASSSSMGEGNYGYTF
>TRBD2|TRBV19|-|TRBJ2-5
TGTGCCAGTAGTTCGCGGGAGGGCCTGGGGGAGACCCAGTACTTC
CASSSREGLGETQYF
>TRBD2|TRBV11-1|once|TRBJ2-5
TGTGCCAGCAGCTTTCGAAGCGGGAGAAAAGAGACCCAGTACTTC
CASSFRSGRKETQYF
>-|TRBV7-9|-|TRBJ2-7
TGTGCCAGCAGCTGGTCTCTTACGTCCGGGACATACTCCTACGAGCAGTACTTC
CASSWSLTSGTYSYEQYF
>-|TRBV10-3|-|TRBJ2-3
TGTGCCATCAGTGAGTCGTTCCAACTGAGCACAGATACGCAGTATTTT
CAISESFQLSTDTQYF
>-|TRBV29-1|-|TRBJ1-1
TGCAGCGGAAATAGGGGGTCCCACACTGAAGCTTTCTTT
CSGNRGSHTEAFF
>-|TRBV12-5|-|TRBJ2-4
TGTGCTAGTGGTTTCGCCCCCAGGGCAGGGAAAAACATTCAGTACTTC
CASGFAPRAGKNIQYF
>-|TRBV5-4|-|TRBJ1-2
TGTGCCAGCAGCTTGAAGGGAGACTATGGCTACACCTTC
CASSLKGDYGYTF
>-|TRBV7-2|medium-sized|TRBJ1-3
TGTGCCAGCAGCTTAGATAATGGGTCGGCGGAAGGCTCTGGAAACACCATATATTTT
CASSLDNGSAEGSGNTIYF
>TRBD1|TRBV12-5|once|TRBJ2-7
TGTGCTAGTGGTTTGTACAGGGGGACCTACGAGCAGTACTTC
CASGLYRGTYEQYF
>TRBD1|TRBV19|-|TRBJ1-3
TGTGCCAGTAGTCCCCGGGACAGCTCTGGAAACACCATATATTTT
CASSPRDSSGNTIYF
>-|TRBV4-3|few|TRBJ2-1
TGCGCCAGCAGCCAAGAGACAGGTCCCCCCTACAATGAGCAGTTCTTC
CASSQETGPPYNEQFF
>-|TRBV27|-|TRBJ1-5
TGTGCCAGCAGCCACTACAGGGACGTTTGGAGCAATCAGCCCCAGCATTTT
CASSHYRDVWSNQPQHF
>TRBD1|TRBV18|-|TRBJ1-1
TGTGCCAGCTCAGCGGAACAGGGGGCGAACACTGAAGCTTTCTTT
CASSAEQGANTEAFF
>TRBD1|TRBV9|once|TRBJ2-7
TGTGCCAGCAGCCCACCTGACAGGGCCCACGAGCAGTACTTC
CASSPPDRAHEQYF
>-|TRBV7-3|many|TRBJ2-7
TGTGCCAGCAGCGAACTAGCATCCTACGAGCAGTACTTC
CASSELASYEQYF
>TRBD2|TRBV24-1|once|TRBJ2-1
TGTGCCACCAGTGACCCGGGAGGGAACAATGAGCAGTTCTTC
CATSDPGGNNEQFF
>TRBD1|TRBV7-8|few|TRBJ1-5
TGTGCCAGCAGCGGGACAGTGGATAATCAGCCCCAGCATTTT
CASSGTVDNQPQHF
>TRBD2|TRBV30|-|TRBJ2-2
TGTGCCTGGAGCGGACTAGCAGGAAACACCGGGGAGCTGTTTTTT
CAWSGLAGNTGELFF
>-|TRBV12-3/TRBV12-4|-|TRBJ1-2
TGTGCCAGCAGTTTTCTTCCTCTCTATGGCTACACCTTC
CASSFLPLYGYTF
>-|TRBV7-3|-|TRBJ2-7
TGTGCCAGCAGCTTCGCGGCCTCCTACGAGCAGTACTTC
CASSFAASYEQYF
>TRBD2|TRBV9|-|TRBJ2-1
TGTGCCAGCAGCTCTGGGACTAGGGTCAATGAGCAGTTCTTC
CASSSGTRVNEQFF
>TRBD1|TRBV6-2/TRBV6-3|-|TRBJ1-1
TGTGCCAGCAGTTACTCGATAAGTTTTGGGACAGAGAACACTGAAGCTTTCTTT
CASSYSISFGTENTEAFF
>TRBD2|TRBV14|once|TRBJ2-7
TGTGCCAGCAGCCAAGATGGCCTAGCGGGAACCGAGCAGTACTTC
CASSQDGLAGTEQYF
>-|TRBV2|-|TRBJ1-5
TGTGCCAGCAGTGAGCGGACAGTCTCGGGGCAGCCCCAGCATTTT
CASSERTVSGQPQHF